Each of the 24 T cell receptor beta chains below was sequenced from the same sample in a study of shared clonotypes between healthy human individuals. Method: immunoSEQ multiplex PCR; TCRdb's copy keeps in-frame clones and lacks some. The table lists around 2.3 million clones, approximately 94% of them singletons. Specimen: naive CD4+ T cells sorted from blood. Subset described: CD45RA+ positively selected. Receptors originate from a man younger than 35 in good health.

The chain employs TRBV30 and TRBJ2-7; D is undetermined. The V gene lost 2 bases and the J gene lost 4 bases, with 9 bases spanning the gap. The CDR3 runs 12 residues. CDR1 is GTSNPN, CDR2 SVGIG, per germline (reference sequence). For the CDR3, the DNA is TGTGCCTGGAGTAGGTCAAGGTACGAGCAGTACTTC. Translated: CAWSRSRYEQYF.

This chain links TRBV5-1 with TRBJ2-6, with D perhaps TRBD2 (5 bases). From germline, CDR1 is SGHRS and CDR2 YFSETQ. V lost 4 bases and J 0 bases, leaving 14 bases between the germline ends. The CDR3 contains 17 residues. CDR3 protein: CASSTGLTPSGANVLTF. As DNA, the CDR3 is TGCGCCAGCAGCACCGGACTGACACCCTCTGGGGCCAACGTCCTGACTTTC.

A few counts support this clone. The J gene is TRBJ1-6, the V gene TRBV19; no clear D. Germline V gene data show CDR1 as LNHDA and CDR2 as SQIVND (reference sequence). The CDR3 is 15 amino acids. V was shortened by 1 base and J by 3 bases, with 7 bases between the two germline ends. As DNA, the CDR3 is TGTGCCAGTAGTATAGGGGTAGGCTATAATTCACCCCTCCACTTT. The encoded protein is CASSIGVGYNSPLHF.

This sequence joins TRBV11-3 and TRBJ2-5, with D possibly being TRBD2 (5 bases). Trimming shortened V by 1 base and J by 4 bases, and 13 bases separated the two germline ends. The CDR3 covers 15 residues. The V gene's germline CDR1 is SGHNT and CDR2 YENEEA. The CDR3 sequence is CASSLGAGRGETQYF. Written as DNA, the CDR3 is TGTGCCAGCAGCTTAGGCGCAGGCCGGGGAGAGACCCAGTACTTC. Full variable domain (rest looked up from reference TRBV11-3 and TRBJ2-5): EAGVVQSPRYKIIEKKQPVAFWCNPISGHNTLYWYLQNLGQGPELLIRYENEEAVDDSQLPKDRFSAERLKGVDSTLKIQPAELGDSAVYLCASSLGAGRGETQYFGPGTRLLVL.

The chain uses TRBV5-6 and TRBJ2-6; no clear D. CDR3 length: 13 amino acids. Between the trimmed V and J ends, which lost 4 bases and 4 bases, there was a span of 6 bases. CDR1 and CDR2 from the germline V gene are SGHDT and YYEEEE. The CDR3 region is CASSLPGANVLTF. DNA of the CDR3: TGTGCCAGCAGCCTGCCCGGGGCCAACGTCCTGACTTTC.

V gene TRBV7-9 combines with J gene TRBJ2-3; the D is unclear. Germline CDR1 and CDR2: SEHNR and FQNEAQ (reference sequence). The CDR3 contains 15 residues. Trimming cost V 5 bases and J 1 base, with 13 bases left between them. The CDR3 here is CASSERRSRTDTQYF. The CDR3, as DNA: TGTGCCAGCAGCGAACGTAGGTCGCGCACAGATACGCAGTATTTT.

The chain carries TRBV30 and TRBJ2-5; D is possibly TRBD1 (6 bases). The germline CDR1 and CDR2 sequences are GTSNPN and SVGIG (reference sequence). V was pared by 2 bases and J by 0 bases, with 7 bases between. The CDR3 extends over 13 amino acids. CDR3 in amino acids: CAWSTGNQETQYF. The DNA of the CDR3 is TGTGCCTGGAGTACAGGGAACCAAGAGACCCAGTACTTC.

CDR3 protein: CAWSPLGAGGDTEAFF. CDR3 coding DNA: TGTGCCTGGAGCCCCCTAGGGGCGGGGGGGGACACTGAAGCTTTCTTT. This chain connects TRBV30 to TRBJ1-1; maybe TRBD1 (5 bases). V was clipped by 3 bases and J by 3 bases, with 20 bases between them. The CDR3 is made up of 16 amino acids. CDR1 and CDR2 from the germline V gene are GTSNPN and SVGIG (reference sequence).

In its sample, this clone was seen once. The chain employs TRBV4-1 and TRBJ1-1; no definite D call. The length of the CDR3 is 15 residues. CDR1 and CDR2 (germline): MGHRA, YSYEKL. Trimming took off 1 base at V and 1 base at J, with 10 bases between the two ends. The CDR3 loop reads CASSQGVGWNTEAFF. The DNA for the CDR3 is TGCGCCAGCAGCCAAGGGGTGGGTTGGAACACTGAAGCTTTCTTT.

The genes are TRBV27 and TRBJ1-4; D unclear. Per the germline V gene, CDR1 is MNHEY and CDR2 is SMNVEV (reference sequence). The V end was cut by 6 bases, the J end by 11 bases, with 13 bases between. The CDR3 length is 12 residues. The DNA of the CDR3 is TGTGCCAGCAGCCCCTCGGGGAAGAAACTGTTTTTT. It yields the protein CASSPSGKKLFF.

The V call is TRBV5-6, the J call TRBJ1-1, with D perhaps TRBD1 (6 bases). This CDR3 spans 15 amino acids. In germline, CDR1 is SGHDT, CDR2 YYEEEE. V lost 1 base and J 0 bases, leaving 10 bases between the germline ends. This chain's CDR3 is CASSLFQGMNTEAFF. CDR3 sequence (DNA): TGTGCCAGCAGCTTGTTCCAGGGGATGAACACTGAAGCTTTCTTT.

This sequence joins TRBV5-4 and TRBJ2-7, with 9 bases matching TRBD2. J lost 3 bases, V lost 2 bases, and 3 bases had no gene match. The CDR3 contains 14 residues. Germline V gene data show CDR1 as SGHNT and CDR2 as YYREEE (reference sequence). CDR3 nucleotides: TGTGCCAGCAGCTTTAGCGGGAGCCTCTACGAGCAGTACTTC. The encoded protein is CASSFSGSLYEQYF.

Concerning this clone: Other DNA sequences within the sample encode an identical CDR3. The rearrangement links TRBV29-1 to TRBJ1-2; TRBD1 agrees at 10 bases. Germline CDR1 and CDR2: SQVTM and ANQGSEA. The CDR3 loop spans 12 amino acids. With 4 bases clipped from V and 5 bases from J, the junction kept 1 base outside the gene matches. The CDR3 DNA reads TGCAGCGTTGGGGGACAGGGGTATGGCTACACCTTC. The encoded protein is CSVGGQGYGYTF.

V and J are TRBV7-3 and TRBJ2-1, with TRBD2 identical over 9 bases. Germline trimming cut 4 bases from V and 5 bases from J; bases unmatched to any gene: 3. Germline loops: CDR1 SGHTA, CDR2 FQGTGA. This CDR3 spans 14 amino acids. CDR3 bases: TGTGCCAGCAGCTCTGGACTAGCGAACAATGAGCAGTTCTTC. Protein sequence: CASSSGLANNEQFF.

This rearrangement joins TRBV2 to TRBJ2-7; D unresolved. V was clipped by 5 bases and J by 2 bases, with 13 bases between them. The CDR3 covers 14 residues. From germline, CDR1 is SNHLY and CDR2 FYNNEI. The CDR3 protein is CASSQPTVPYEQYF. For the CDR3, the DNA is TGTGCCAGCAGTCAACCGACGGTTCCCTACGAGCAGTACTTC.

The CDR3 spells CASRWGLAGGVYEQYF. CDR3 in DNA: TGTGCAAGTCGCTGGGGACTAGCGGGAGGAGTCTACGAGCAGTACTTC. The chain uses TRBV12-2 and TRBJ2-7; the DNA was not used to check the table's D call, TRBD2. TRBV12-2 is termed a pseudogene. This CDR3 has 16 residues.

This chain connects TRBV29-1 to TRBJ2-2; D remains ambiguous. V lost 5 bases to trimming and J lost 1 base, with 2 bases between them. The germline CDR1 and CDR2 sequences are SQVTM and ANQGSEA. There are 11 residues in the CDR3. The CDR3 coding sequence is TGCAGCGTTATGAACACCGGGGAGCTGTTTTTT. Translated, it gives CSVMNTGELFF.

CDR3 loop: CASSLSAALGGEKLFF. Here the CDR3 DNA reads TGCGCCAGCAGCCTTAGCGCCGCACTTGGGGGTGAAAAACTGTTTTTT. The chain carries TRBV4-1 and TRBJ1-4; possibly TRBD1 for D (5 bases). Trimming pared 4 bases from V and 7 bases from J, leaving 19 bases between. Germline V gene data show CDR1 as MGHRA and CDR2 as YSYEKL. There are 16 residues in the CDR3.

This chain uses TRBV25-1 with TRBJ2-7; either TRBD1 or TRBD2 may supply D (6 bases each). The length of the CDR3 is 15 residues. The germline V gene encodes CDR1 MGHDK and CDR2 SYGVNS. With 1 base removed from V and 7 bases from J, the gap between germline ends came to 17 bases. In DNA, the CDR3 is TGTGCCAGCAGTGAATTTGGAGGGGGACATGGTGAGCAGTACTTC. This gives the protein CASSEFGGGHGEQYF.

V is TRBV18 and J is TRBJ2-7; tentatively, D is TRBD1 (6 bases). The CDR3 runs 14 residues. Per the germline V gene, CDR1 is KGHSH and CDR2 is LQKENI. Deletions cut 6 bases from V and 0 bases from J, with 12 bases between. This CDR3 is CASSRDTFSYEQYF. In DNA form, the CDR3 reads TGTGCCAGCTCCCGGGACACTTTCTCCTACGAGCAGTACTTC.

V and J are TRBV5-5 and TRBJ1-2; 8 bases are shared with TRBD1. In germline, CDR1 is SGHKS, CDR2 YYEKEE (reference sequence). CDR3 length: 15 residues. The J segment lost 2 bases and the V segment lost 0 bases, leaving 3 bases of the junction unmatched. The CDR3 bases are TGTGCCAGCAGCTTGGCCAACAGGGGGAACTATGGCTACACCTTC. Translated, it gives CASSLANRGNYGYTF.

The chain joins TRBV5-4 to TRBJ1-1; the D is unclear. Trimming shortened V by 2 bases and J by 12 bases, and 26 bases separated the two germline ends. This CDR3 spans 16 amino acids. In germline, CDR1 is SGHNT, CDR2 YYREEE (reference sequence). CDR3 residues: CASSFDGVNPGANSFF. The CDR3 DNA reads TGTGCCAGCAGCTTTGACGGCGTAAACCCGGGAGCCAATTCTTTCTTT. The variable domain in full, with the rest retrieved from reference TRBV5-4 and TRBJ1-1, is ETGVTQSPTHLIKTRGQQVTLRCSSQSGHNTVSWYQQALGQGPQFIFQYYREEENGRGNFPPRFSGLQFPNYSSELNVNALELDDSALYLCASSFDGVNPGANSFFGQGTRLTVV.

The chain links TRBV5-4 to TRBJ1-1; D not certain. V was shortened by 2 bases and J by 0 bases, with 11 bases between the two germline ends. Germline CDR1 reads SGHNT; CDR2 reads YYREEE (reference sequence). The CDR3 has 15 amino acids. CDR3 nucleotide sequence: TGTGCCAGCAGCTTACCCCCAGGCATGAACACTGAAGCTTTCTTT. Its protein is CASSLPPGMNTEAFF.

About this clone itself: This sample also contains other DNA sequences that code for the same CDR3. V is TRBV30 and J is TRBJ1-5, with D unresolved. Germline V gene data show CDR1 as GTSNPN and CDR2 as SVGIG (reference sequence). The CDR3 is 14 amino acids. The V end was cut by 1 base, the J end by 2 bases, with 9 bases between. This CDR3 reads CAWSGGGGNQPQHF. CDR3 in DNA: TGTGCCTGGAGTGGAGGCGGGGGCAATCAGCCCCAGCATTTT.